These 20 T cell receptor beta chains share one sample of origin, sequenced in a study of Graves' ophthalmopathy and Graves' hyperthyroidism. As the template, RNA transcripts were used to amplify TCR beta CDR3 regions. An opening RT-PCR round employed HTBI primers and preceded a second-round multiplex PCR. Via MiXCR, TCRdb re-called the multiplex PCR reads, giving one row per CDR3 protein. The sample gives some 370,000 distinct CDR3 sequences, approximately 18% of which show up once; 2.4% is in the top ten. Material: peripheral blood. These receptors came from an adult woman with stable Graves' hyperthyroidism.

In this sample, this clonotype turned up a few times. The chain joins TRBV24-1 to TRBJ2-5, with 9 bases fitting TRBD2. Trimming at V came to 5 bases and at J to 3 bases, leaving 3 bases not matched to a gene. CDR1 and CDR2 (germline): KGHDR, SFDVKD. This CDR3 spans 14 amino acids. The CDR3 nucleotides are TGTGCCACCAGTGGCCGACTAGCGGAAGAGACCCAGTACTTC. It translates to CATSGRLAEETQYF.

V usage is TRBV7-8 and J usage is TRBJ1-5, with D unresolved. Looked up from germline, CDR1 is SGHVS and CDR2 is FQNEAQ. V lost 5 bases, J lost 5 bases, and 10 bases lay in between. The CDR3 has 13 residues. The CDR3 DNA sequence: TGTGCCAGCAGCCCAACCAGCGATCAGCCCCAGCATTTT. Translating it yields CASSPTSDQPQHF.

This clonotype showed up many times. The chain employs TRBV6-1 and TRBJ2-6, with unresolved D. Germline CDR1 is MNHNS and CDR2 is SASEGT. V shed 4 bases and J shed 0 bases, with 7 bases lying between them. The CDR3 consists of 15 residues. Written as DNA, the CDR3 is TGTGCCAGCAGTGGCAAGAGCTCTGGGGCCAACGTCCTGACTTTC. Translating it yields CASSGKSSGANVLTF.

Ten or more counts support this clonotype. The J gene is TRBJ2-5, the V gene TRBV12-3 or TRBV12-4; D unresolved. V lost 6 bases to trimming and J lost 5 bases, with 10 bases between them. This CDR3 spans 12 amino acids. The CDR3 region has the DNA TGTGCCAGCAGCTACTTGGGGGAGACCCAGTACTTC. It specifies CASSYLGETQYF.

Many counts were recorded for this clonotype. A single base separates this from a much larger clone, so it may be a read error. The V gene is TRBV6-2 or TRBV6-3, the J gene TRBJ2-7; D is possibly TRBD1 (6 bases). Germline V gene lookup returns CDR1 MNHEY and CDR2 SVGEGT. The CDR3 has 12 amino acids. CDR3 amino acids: CATSEQGYEQYF. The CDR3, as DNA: TGTGCCACCAGTGAACAGGGCTACGAGCAGTACTTC.

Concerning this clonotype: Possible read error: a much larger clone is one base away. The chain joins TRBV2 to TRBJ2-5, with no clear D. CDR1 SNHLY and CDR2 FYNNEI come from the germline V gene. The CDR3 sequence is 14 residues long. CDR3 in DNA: TGTGCCAGCAGTTTTTTTGTCCCACAAGAGACCAAGTACTTC. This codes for CASSFFVPQETKYF.

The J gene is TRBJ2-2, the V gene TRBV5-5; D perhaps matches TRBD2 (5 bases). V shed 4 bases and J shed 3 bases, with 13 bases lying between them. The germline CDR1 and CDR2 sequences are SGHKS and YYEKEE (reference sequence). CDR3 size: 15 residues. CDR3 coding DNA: TGTGCCAGCAGCGCTGACTACTGGGACACCGGGGAGCTGTTTTTT. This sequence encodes CASSADYWDTGELFF.

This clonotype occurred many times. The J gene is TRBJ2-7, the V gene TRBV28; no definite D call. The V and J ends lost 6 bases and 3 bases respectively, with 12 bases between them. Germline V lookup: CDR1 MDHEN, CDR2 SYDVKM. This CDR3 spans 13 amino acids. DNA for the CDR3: TGTGCCAGCAGCCCCCGCTCCTACTACGAGCAGTACTTC. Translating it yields CASSPRSYYEQYF.

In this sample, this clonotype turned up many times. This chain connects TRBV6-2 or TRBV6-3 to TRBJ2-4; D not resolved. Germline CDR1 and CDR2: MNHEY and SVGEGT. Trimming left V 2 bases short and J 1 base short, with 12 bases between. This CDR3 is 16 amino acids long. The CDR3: CASSYLLEDAKNIQYF. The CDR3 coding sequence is TGTGCCAGCAGTTACCTCTTGGAAGATGCCAAAAACATTCAGTACTTC.

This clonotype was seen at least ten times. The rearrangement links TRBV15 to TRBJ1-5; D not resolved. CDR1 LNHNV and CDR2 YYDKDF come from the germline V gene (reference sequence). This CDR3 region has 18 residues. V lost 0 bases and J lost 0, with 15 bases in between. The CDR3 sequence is CATSRDLALGHSNQPQHF. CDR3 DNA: TGTGCCACCAGCAGAGATTTGGCCCTGGGTCATAGCAATCAGCCCCAGCATTTT. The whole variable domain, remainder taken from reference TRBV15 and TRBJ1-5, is DAMVIQNPRYQVTQFGKPVTLSCSQTLNHNVMYWYQQKSSQAPKLLFHYYDKDFNNEADTPDNFQSRRPNTSFCFLDIRSPGLGDTAMYLCATSRDLALGHSNQPQHFGDGTRLSIL.

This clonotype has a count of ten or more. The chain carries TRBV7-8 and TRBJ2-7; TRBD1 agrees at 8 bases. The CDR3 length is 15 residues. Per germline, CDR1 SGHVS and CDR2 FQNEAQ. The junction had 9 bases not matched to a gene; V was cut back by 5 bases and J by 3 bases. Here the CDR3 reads CASSLYQDRDYEQYF. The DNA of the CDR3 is TGTGCCAGCAGCCTCTATCAGGACAGGGACTACGAGCAGTACTTC.

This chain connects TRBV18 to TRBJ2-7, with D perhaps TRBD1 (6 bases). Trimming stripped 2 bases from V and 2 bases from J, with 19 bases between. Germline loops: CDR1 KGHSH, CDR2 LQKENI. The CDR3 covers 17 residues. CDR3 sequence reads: CASSPWTLGTTAYEQYF. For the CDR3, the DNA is TGTGCCAGCTCACCATGGACCTTGGGGACAACAGCCTACGAGCAGTACTTC.

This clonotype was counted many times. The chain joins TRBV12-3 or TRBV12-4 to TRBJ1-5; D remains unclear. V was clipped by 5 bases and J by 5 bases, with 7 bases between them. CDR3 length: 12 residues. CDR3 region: CASSDRYQPQHF. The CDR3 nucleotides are TGTGCCAGCAGTGATAGGTATCAGCCCCAGCATTTT.

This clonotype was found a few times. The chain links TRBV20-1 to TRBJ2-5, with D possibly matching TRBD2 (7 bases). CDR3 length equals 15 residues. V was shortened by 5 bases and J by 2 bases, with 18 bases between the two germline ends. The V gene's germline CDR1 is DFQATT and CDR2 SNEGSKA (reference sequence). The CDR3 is CSALQLAGAQETQYF. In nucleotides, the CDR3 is TGCAGTGCTCTCCAGCTGGCGGGGGCTCAAGAGACCCAGTACTTC.

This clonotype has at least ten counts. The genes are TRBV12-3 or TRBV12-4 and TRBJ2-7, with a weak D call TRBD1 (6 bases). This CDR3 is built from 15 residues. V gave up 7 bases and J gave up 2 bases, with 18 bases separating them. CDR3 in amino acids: CASTIEGQGTYEQYF. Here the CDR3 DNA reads TGTGCCAGCACCATAGAGGGACAAGGTACCTACGAGCAGTACTTC.

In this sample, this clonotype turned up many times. The CDR3 DNA is TGCAGTGCTGGGGCCGGGACAGCGAACACCGGGGAGCTGTTTTTT. Translation: CSAGAGTANTGELFF. The chain joins TRBV20-1 to TRBJ2-2; 7 bases fit TRBD1. There are 15 residues in the CDR3. Per germline, CDR1 DFQATT and CDR2 SNEGSKA (reference sequence). V lost 5 bases, J lost 0 bases, and 6 bases stayed unmatched.

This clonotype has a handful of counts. The CDR3 reads CASSATGPNNQPQHF. The CDR3 DNA sequence: TGTGCCAGCAGTGCGACAGGACCCAACAATCAGCCCCAGCATTTT. V gene TRBV6-1 combines with J gene TRBJ1-5; D perhaps matches TRBD1 (6 bases). Germline CDR1 reads MNHNS; CDR2 reads SASEGT. Between the trimmed V and J ends, which lost 4 bases and 3 bases, there was a span of 13 bases. CDR3 length equals 15 residues.

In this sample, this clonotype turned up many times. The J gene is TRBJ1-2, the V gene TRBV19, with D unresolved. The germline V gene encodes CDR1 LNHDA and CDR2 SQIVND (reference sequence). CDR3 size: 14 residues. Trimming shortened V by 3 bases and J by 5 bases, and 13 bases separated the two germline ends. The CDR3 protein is CASSMLWTDYGYTF. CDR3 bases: TGTGCCAGTAGTATGCTATGGACGGATTATGGCTACACCTTC. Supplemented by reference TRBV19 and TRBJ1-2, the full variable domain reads DGGITQSPKYLFRKEGQNVTLSCEQNLNHDAMYWYRQDPGQGLRLIYYSQIVNDFQKGDIAEGYSVSREKKESFPLTVTSAQKNPTAFYLCASSMLWTDYGYTFGSGTRLTVV.

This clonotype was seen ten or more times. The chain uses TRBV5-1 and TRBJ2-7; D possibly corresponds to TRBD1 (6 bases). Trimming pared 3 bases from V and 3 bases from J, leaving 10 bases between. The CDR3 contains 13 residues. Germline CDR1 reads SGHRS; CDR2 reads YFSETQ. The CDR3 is CASSSQGYYEQYF. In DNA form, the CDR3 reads TGCGCCAGCAGCTCGCAGGGGTACTACGAGCAGTACTTC. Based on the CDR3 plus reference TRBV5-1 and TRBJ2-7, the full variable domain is KAGVTQTPRYLIKTRGQQVTLSCSPISGHRSVSWYQQTPGQGLQFLFEYFSETQRNKGNFPGRFSGRQFSNSRSEMNVSTLELGDSALYLCASSSQGYYEQYFGPGTRLTVT.

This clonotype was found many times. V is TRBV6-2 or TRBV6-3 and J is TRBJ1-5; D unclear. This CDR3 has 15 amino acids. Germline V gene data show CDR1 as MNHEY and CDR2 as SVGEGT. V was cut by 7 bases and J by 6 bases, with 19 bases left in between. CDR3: CASKTRGVLGQPQHF. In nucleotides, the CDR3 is TGTGCCAGCAAAACACGGGGTGTCCTGGGTCAGCCCCAGCATTTT.